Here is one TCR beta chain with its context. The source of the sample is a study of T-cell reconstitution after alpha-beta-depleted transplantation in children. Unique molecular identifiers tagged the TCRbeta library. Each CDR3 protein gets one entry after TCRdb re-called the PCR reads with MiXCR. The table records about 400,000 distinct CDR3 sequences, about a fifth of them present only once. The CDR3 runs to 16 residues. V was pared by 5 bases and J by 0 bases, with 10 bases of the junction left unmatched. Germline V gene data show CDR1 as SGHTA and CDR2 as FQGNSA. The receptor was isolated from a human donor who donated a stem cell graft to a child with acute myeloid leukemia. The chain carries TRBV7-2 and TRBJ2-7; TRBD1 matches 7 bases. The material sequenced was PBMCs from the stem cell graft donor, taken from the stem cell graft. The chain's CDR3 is CASSPRRDSPSYEQYF. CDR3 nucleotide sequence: TGTGCCAGCAGCCCCCGACGGGACAGTCCCTCCTACGAGCAGTACTTC.